This TCR beta chain emerged from a study of monozygotic twins with inflammatory bowel disease. Findings and caveats of the study: What may have added variability to patient repertoires is that immunosuppressive treatments differed. It was in IBD patients that TCRbeta diversity (inverse Simpson) was lower than in healthy co-twins.

For every TCR library, about 4,000 ng of total RNA was used. TCRdb re-called the 5' RACE reads and catalogs CDR3 proteins one per entry, DNA excluded. The table lists about 160,000 distinct CDR3 sequences. Worth noting for this clonotype: Its antigen is as yet unknown.

This CDR3 is 16 amino acids long. Per the germline V gene, CDR1 is LGHDT and CDR2 is YNNKEL (reference sequence). This sequence joins TRBV3-1 and TRBJ2-3; the D gene TCRdb calls, TRBD2, cannot be checked with no DNA. Sequencing was performed on blood. The receptor was isolated from a human donor with ulcerative colitis or Crohn's disease, or a healthy co-twin of an affected twin (not recorded which). The CDR3 reads CASSLRTSGRPDTQYF.